The 19 T cell receptor beta chains in this list originate from one sample, sequenced in a study of T cells after yellow fever vaccination. A single record per CDR3 protein comes from TCRdb applying MiXCR to the 5' RACE reads. This table has 300,000 to 450,000 distinct CDR3 sequences, more than 5.5% appearing once. The sequencing used PBMCs, collected 5 days after the yellow fever booster vaccination. Every receptor here comes from a man aged 25-40 years who received the YFV17D yellow fever vaccine.

This clonotype was seen at least ten times. The V and J genes are TRBV20-1 and TRBJ2-5; D is undetermined. The CDR3 covers 14 residues. Between the trimmed V and J ends, which lost 2 bases and 1 base, there was a span of 11 bases. CDR1 DFQATT and CDR2 SNEGSKA come from the germline V gene (reference sequence). CDR3 DNA sequence: TGCAGTGCTAGAAATTCCGTTGGCCAAGAGACCCAGTACTTC. Translated: CSARNSVGQETQYF.

The chain uses TRBV19 and TRBJ1-1, with a tentative D call TRBD1 (6 bases). Germline CDR1 is LNHDA and CDR2 is SQIVND (reference sequence). Between the trimmed V and J ends, which lost 5 bases and 8 bases, there was a span of 15 bases. The CDR3 loop spans 13 amino acids. The CDR3 sequence is CASSGGHPTEAFF. CDR3 nucleotides: TGTGCCAGTAGTGGGGGACACCCGACCGAAGCTTTCTTT. Full variable domain (missing parts from reference TRBV19 and TRBJ1-1): DGGITQSPKYLFRKEGQNVTLSCEQNLNHDAMYWYRQDPGQGLRLIYYSQIVNDFQKGDIAEGYSVSREKKESFPLTVTSAQKNPTAFYLCASSGGHPTEAFFGQGTRLTVV.

This clonotype has a count of ten or more. V usage is TRBV28 and J usage is TRBJ2-7; D remains unclear. Per germline, CDR1 MDHEN and CDR2 SYDVKM. The germline V and J ends were trimmed by 8 bases and 1 base, with 12 bases remaining between them. The CDR3 length is 13 residues. The CDR3 DNA reads TGTGCCAGCTACAACTCGCTTTCCTACGAGCAGTACTTC. Its protein product is CASYNSLSYEQYF.

This chain uses TRBV4-3 with TRBJ2-2; no definite D call. The CDR3 length is 20 residues. V gave up 0 bases and J gave up 5 bases, with 25 bases separating them. In germline, CDR1 is LGHNA, CDR2 YSLEER. The CDR3 loop is CASSQDSVRHPPGATGELFF. The CDR3 coding sequence is TGCGCCAGCAGCCAAGATTCGGTTAGACATCCCCCGGGCGCGACCGGGGAGCTGTTTTTT.

This clonotype was observed a few times. The rearrangement links TRBV20-1 to TRBJ2-3, with D tentatively TRBD2 (6 bases). CDR1 is DFQATT, CDR2 SNEGSKA, per germline (reference sequence). The CDR3 covers 13 residues. CDR3 loop: CTPRDQNTDTQYF. The CDR3 nucleotides are TGCACCCCGCGGGATCAGAACACAGATACGCAGTATTTT.

There are a few counts of this clonotype. The V call is TRBV29-1, the J call TRBJ2-4; D is possibly TRBD2 (6 bases). The CDR3 length is 13 residues. V gave up 6 bases and J gave up 1 base, with 10 bases separating them. The germline V gene encodes CDR1 SQVTM and CDR2 ANQGSEA. Here the CDR3 reads CSVEEGAKNIQYF. In DNA, the CDR3 is TGCAGCGTCGAGGAGGGGGCCAAAAACATTCAGTACTTC.

This clonotype occurred many times. The chain is built from TRBV15 and TRBJ2-5; TRBD1 aligns across 11 bases. This CDR3 has 17 residues. Germline-derived CDR1 and CDR2 are LNHNV and YYDKDF (reference sequence). V dropped 1 base and J dropped 5; count of bases not matched to a gene: 9. The CDR3 spells CATSRGLGQGAWETQYF. The CDR3 DNA reads TGTGCCACCAGCAGAGGACTTGGACAGGGGGCTTGGGAGACCCAGTACTTC.

This clonotype was seen repeatedly, ten times or more. The rearrangement uses TRBV15 and TRBJ2-4; D assignment may be TRBD1 or TRBD2 (5 bases each). The germline V and J ends were trimmed by 5 bases and 8 bases, with 19 bases remaining between them. CDR1 and CDR2 (germline): LNHNV, YYDKDF (reference sequence). This CDR3 comprises 15 residues. CDR3 coding DNA: TGTGCCACCAGCCCCCGGGGCAATTCTGGGGACATTCAGTACTTC. Translating gives CATSPRGNSGDIQYF.

This clonotype was detected a few times. This chain joins TRBV24-1 and TRBJ1-2; TRBD1 matches 9 bases. V was clipped by 4 bases and J by 7 bases; unmatched bases: 12. CDR1 and CDR2 (germline): KGHDR, SFDVKD. CDR3 length: 16 residues. The CDR3 DNA reads as TGTGCCACCAGTGACAGAATACCGGGACAGGGCTTTGGCTACACCTTC. Translating it yields CATSDRIPGQGFGYTF.

The chain is built from TRBV7-2 and TRBJ1-3; 7 bases align to TRBD1. The CDR3 runs to 17 residues. V trimming: 5 bases; J trimming: 0 bases; junction bases outside the gene matches: 10. Germline loops: CDR1 SGHTA, CDR2 FQGNSA. In DNA, the CDR3 is TGTGCCAGCAGCCTTTCGCGACAGGGAAGCTCTGGAAACACCATATATTTT. It is translated as CASSLSRQGSSGNTIYF.

This clonotype was detected ten times or more. This chain joins TRBV7-9 and TRBJ2-3; possibly TRBD2 for D (5 bases). There are 15 residues in the CDR3. The germline V and J ends were trimmed by 3 bases and 0 bases, with 10 bases remaining between them. The V gene's germline CDR1 is SEHNR and CDR2 FQNEAQ (reference sequence). CDR3 in amino acids: CASSLSGTSTDTQYF. CDR3 DNA: TGTGCCAGCAGCTTGAGCGGAACTAGCACAGATACGCAGTATTTT.

This clonotype was observed many times. V and J are TRBV28 and TRBJ2-6; D may be TRBD1 (5 bases). The CDR3 extends over 15 amino acids. V lost 6 bases and J lost 0, with 9 bases in between. Germline loops: CDR1 MDHEN, CDR2 SYDVKM. CDR3 protein: CASRTGGSGANVLTF. The CDR3 DNA sequence: TGTGCCAGCAGAACAGGCGGCTCTGGGGCCAACGTCCTGACTTTC.

This clonotype was found a few times. This chain joins TRBV20-1 and TRBJ1-5; perhaps TRBD1 as D (6 bases). The germline gives CDR1 DFQATT, CDR2 SNEGSKA (reference sequence). The CDR3 totals 16 residues. Trimming removed 0 bases at V and 0 bases at J, with 12 bases between. The CDR3 sequence: CSARETGIGSNQPQHF. The CDR3 nucleotides read TGCAGTGCTAGAGAGACAGGAATCGGTAGCAATCAGCCCCAGCATTTT.

At least ten counts were recorded for this clonotype. V is TRBV6-2 or TRBV6-3 and J is TRBJ2-7, with D perhaps matching TRBD2 (5 bases). Germline CDR1 is MNHEY and CDR2 is SVGEGT. V lost 6 bases, J lost 6 bases, and 9 bases lay in between. The CDR3 totals 11 residues. The CDR3 region is CASRITSEQYF. CDR3 DNA: TGTGCCAGCAGGATTACTAGCGAGCAGTACTTC.

This clonotype has at least ten counts. The rearrangement links TRBV6-5 to TRBJ2-3, with D possibly matching TRBD2 (6 bases). Per the germline V gene, CDR1 is MNHEY and CDR2 is SVGAGI. Trimming cost V 2 bases and J 4 bases, with 13 bases left between them. The CDR3 covers 15 residues. The CDR3 loop is CASSYLGGTPDTQYF. The CDR3 bases are TGTGCCAGCAGTTACCTGGGCGGGACTCCAGATACGCAGTATTTT.

This rearrangement joins TRBV12-3 or TRBV12-4 to TRBJ2-1; 8 nucleotides line up with TRBD2. The V and J ends lost 9 bases and 3 bases, in that order; junction bases with no gene match: 10. This CDR3 spans 15 amino acids. The CDR3 sequence is CASNQRGGSYNEQFF. The CDR3 nucleotides read TGTGCCAGTAACCAACGGGGGGGAAGCTACAATGAGCAGTTCTTC.

Comments on this clonotype: A much bigger clone sits one base away, suggesting this may be a read error. The chain has TRBV20-1 and TRBJ2-5; D call uncertain. This CDR3 has 14 residues. CDR1 is DFQATT and CDR2 is SNEGSKA in the germline V gene (reference sequence). The CDR3, as DNA: TGCTGTGCTAGAGAGTTGTGGCTAAAAGAGACCCAGTACTTC. This sequence encodes CCARELWLKETQYF.

In this sample, this clonotype turned up many times. The chain links TRBV7-2 to TRBJ2-2, with D hard to call. This CDR3 region has 12 residues. The germline V gene encodes CDR1 SGHTA and CDR2 FQGNSA. Trimming took 1 base from V and 9 from J, leaving 6 bases between them. The CDR3 DNA is TGTGCCAGCAGCTTAGTGGTGCGGGAGCTGTTTTTT. Its translation is CASSLVVRELFF.

This clonotype turned up a few times. This chain links TRBV9 with TRBJ2-1, with D perhaps being TRBD1 or TRBD2 (5 bases each). Germline CDR1 is SGDLS and CDR2 is YYNGEE. V dropped 0 bases and J dropped 10 bases, with 11 bases sitting between them. The CDR3 sequence is 13 residues long. The CDR3 here is CASSVAGTYEQFF. CDR3 DNA: TGTGCCAGCAGCGTAGCTGGGACCTACGAGCAGTTCTTC.